These 21 T cell receptor beta chains originate from one sample sequenced in a study of cytomegalovirus exposure and HLA in healthy donors. This PCR relied on a set of 60 Vbeta primers and 13 Jbeta primers. Measured with immunoSEQ multiplex PCR; TCRdb has only the in-frame clones, and not every one. The top ten hold roughly 3% of the sample, which has some 200,000 clones, approximately 80% seen once. Sequencing was performed on PBMCs. Receptors were obtained from a woman in her twenties or thirties in good health and CMV-seronegative.

The rearrangement links TRBV28 to TRBJ1-5; the D is unclear. This CDR3 has 12 amino acids. Germline V gene sequence: CDR1 MDHEN, CDR2 SYDVKM. Trimming stripped 6 bases from V and 3 bases from J, with 6 bases between. DNA for the CDR3: TGTGCCAGCAGGCGTGACAATCAGCCCCAGCATTTT. Residues: CASRRDNQPQHF.

The chain is built from TRBV2 and TRBJ2-3; 9 positions match TRBD2. CDR1 is SNHLY, CDR2 FYNNEI, per germline. The CDR3 runs to 15 residues. Trimming took 8 bases from V and 2 from J; bases not matched to a gene: 8. CDR3 DNA: TGTGCCAGCCGGAAAAGCGGGGGGATCACAGATACGCAGTATTTT. This codes for CASRKSGGITDTQYF.

The chain is built from TRBV19 and TRBJ2-2; 11 bases fit TRBD2. The V segment lost 1 base and the J segment 5 bases; nucleotides outside the gene matches: 9. In germline, CDR1 is LNHDA, CDR2 SQIVND (reference sequence). This CDR3 region has 18 residues. The CDR3 protein is CASSIGGSGGARTGELFF. The CDR3 DNA is TGTGCCAGTAGTATAGGGGGTAGCGGGGGGGCCCGGACCGGGGAGCTGTTTTTT.

This clone has more than one count but fewer than ten. The J gene is TRBJ2-1, the V gene TRBV5-1; the match to TRBD2 covers 13 bases. Germline trimming cut 1 base from V and 1 base from J; bases unmatched to any gene: 5. The CDR3 spans 18 residues. Germline CDR1 and CDR2: SGHRS and YFSETQ. The CDR3 region has the DNA TGCGCCAGCAGCTTGTCGGGACTAGCGGGGTCGTCCTACAATGAGCAGTTCTTC. Its protein product is CASSLSGLAGSSYNEQFF.

This clone was seen a few times. V gene TRBV10-2 combines with J gene TRBJ1-2; D gene unclear. The CDR3 spans 14 residues. The V gene's germline CDR1 is WSHSY and CDR2 SAAADI. The V end lost 4 bases, the J end lost 4 bases, and 13 bases lay between the germline ends. CDR3 coding DNA: TGCGCCAGCAGTGCAGACTCTCCCCTCTATGGCTACACCTTC. It translates to CASSADSPLYGYTF.

The V call is TRBV10-3, the J call TRBJ2-5; a weak D match, TRBD2 (6 bases). Per germline, CDR1 ENHRY and CDR2 SYGVKD. Trimming cost V 6 bases and J 4 bases, with 21 bases left between them. The CDR3 extends over 16 amino acids. The CDR3 DNA sequence: TGTGCCATCAGCTTGACAGCGGAGGGCCGGGGAGAGACCCAGTACTTC. Its translation: CAISLTAEGRGETQYF.

This clone has just a few counts. The chain links TRBV9 to TRBJ2-3, with 15 bases lining up with TRBD2. CDR1 and CDR2 from the germline V gene are SGDLS and YYNGEE. The junction had 11 bases not matched to a gene; V was cut back by 3 bases and J by 0 bases. This CDR3 comprises 20 residues. In nucleotides, the CDR3 is TGTGCCAGCAGCGCCGTAGGACTAGCGGGAGGGAAGTATAGCACAGATACGCAGTATTTT. Protein product: CASSAVGLAGGKYSTDTQYF.

This clone was found once. The V gene is TRBV29-1, the J gene TRBJ2-7; 10 bases agree with TRBD1. Germline lookup yields CDR1 SQVTM and CDR2 ANQGSEA. V lost 7 bases and J lost 6; bases outside the gene matches: 9. CDR3 length: 13 amino acids. As DNA, the CDR3 is TGCAGCGCCGGGACAGGGGAGGATGGCGAGCAGTACTTC. Its protein is CSAGTGEDGEQYF.

With regard to this clone: Other DNA variants within this sample encode the same CDR3. J is TRBJ2-7 and V is TRBV19, with TRBD2 matching 7 bases. Per the germline V gene, CDR1 is LNHDA and CDR2 is SQIVND (reference sequence). The V and J ends lost 5 bases and 4 bases, in that order; junction bases with no gene match: 5. The length of the CDR3 is 13 residues. As DNA, the CDR3 is TGTGCCAGTAGTTGGACTAGTGGTTACGAGCAGTACTTC. Its translation: CASSWTSGYEQYF.

The rearrangement uses TRBV7-2 and TRBJ2-7; 10 bases align to TRBD2. The CDR3 has 15 residues. Germline lookup yields CDR1 SGHTA and CDR2 FQGNSA. V dropped 6 bases and J dropped 0; count of bases not matched to a gene: 5. In DNA, the CDR3 is TGTGCCAGCAGGCGAAGGACTAGCGGCTCCTACGAGCAGTACTTC. It encodes CASRRRTSGSYEQYF.

The chain recombines TRBV6-5 with TRBJ2-7; 7 bases are shared with TRBD1. The CDR3 is 16 residues long. Germline assignment: CDR1 MNHEY and CDR2 SVGAGI. Germline trimming cut 0 bases from V and 2 bases from J; bases unmatched to any gene: 7. Written as DNA, the CDR3 is TGTGCCAGCAGTTACTCTTTGGGGGACAGAACCTACGAGCAGTACTTC. It specifies CASSYSLGDRTYEQYF.

J is TRBJ1-6 and V is TRBV30; D might be TRBD1 (6 bases). This CDR3 comprises 15 residues. V was trimmed by 0 bases and J by 9 bases, leaving 15 bases between them. Germline-derived CDR1 and CDR2 are GTSNPN and SVGIG (reference sequence). DNA for the CDR3: TGTGCCTGGAGTGTACAGTATAGGGGGAGTTCACCCCTCCACTTT. Its translation is CAWSVQYRGSSPLHF.

This chain links TRBV28 with TRBJ2-1; 7 bases are a match to TRBD2. Germline trimming cut 5 bases from V and 6 bases from J; bases unmatched to any gene: 16. This CDR3 region has 17 residues. The germline V gene has CDR1 MDHEN and CDR2 SYDVKM. DNA for the CDR3: TGTGCCAGCAGTCCCCCTTTTTGGGAGGGCCCGCGCAATGAGCAGTTCTTC. It is translated as CASSPPFWEGPRNEQFF.

The J gene is TRBJ1-2, the V gene TRBV5-4; D uncertain. The CDR3 has 15 amino acids. V was shortened by 4 bases and J by 3 bases, with 16 bases between the two germline ends. Germline CDR1 is SGHNT and CDR2 is YYREEE (reference sequence). The CDR3 spells CASSLEVRRDYGYTF. CDR3 in DNA: TGTGCCAGCAGCCTCGAAGTCCGTAGAGACTATGGCTACACCTTC.

The chain employs TRBV5-1 and TRBJ2-7; TRBD2 matches 7 bases. V shed 0 bases, J shed 1 base, and the junction held 1 base outside the gene matches. This CDR3 comprises 14 residues. The germline V gene has CDR1 SGHRS and CDR2 YFSETQ. This chain's CDR3 is CASSLVGGSYEQYF. The DNA for the CDR3 is TGCGCCAGCAGCTTGGTGGGGGGGTCCTACGAGCAGTACTTC. The whole variable domain, filled in from reference TRBV5-1 and TRBJ2-7, reads KAGVTQTPRYLIKTRGQQVTLSCSPISGHRSVSWYQQTPGQGLQFLFEYFSETQRNKGNFPGRFSGRQFSNSRSEMNVSTLELGDSALYLCASSLVGGSYEQYFGPGTRLTVT.

The gene calls are TRBV27 and TRBJ2-2; 9 bases are shared with TRBD2. This CDR3 has 16 amino acids. V shed 2 bases and J 7 bases; nucleotides not matched to a gene: 8. CDR1 and CDR2 (germline): MNHEY, SMNVEV (reference sequence). The CDR3: CASSLGASGIGGELFF. The CDR3 DNA reads as TGTGCCAGCAGTTTAGGGGCTAGCGGGATAGGCGGGGAGCTGTTTTTT.

V is TRBV30 and J is TRBJ1-1; D ambiguous. The V and J ends lost 2 bases and 5 bases respectively, with 6 bases between them. Germline-derived CDR1 and CDR2 are GTSNPN and SVGIG (reference sequence). The CDR3 sequence is 11 residues long. The CDR3 spells CAWSRRTEAFF. DNA for the CDR3: TGTGCCTGGAGTCGCAGAACTGAAGCTTTCTTT.

The chain couples TRBV27 to TRBJ2-7; tentatively, D is TRBD2 (6 bases). The CDR3 contains 13 residues. V lost 3 bases, J lost 7 bases, and 13 bases lay in between. From germline, CDR1 is MNHEY and CDR2 SMNVEV (reference sequence). The CDR3 DNA is TGTGCCAGCAGTTTCGGGACTTCAGGGGAGCAGTACTTC. Amino acids: CASSFGTSGEQYF.

The gene calls are TRBV27 and TRBJ1-5; tentatively, D is TRBD1 (6 bases). Germline loops: CDR1 MNHEY, CDR2 SMNVEV (reference sequence). Trimming shortened V by 5 bases and J by 1 base, and 21 bases separated the two germline ends. The CDR3 consists of 18 residues. The CDR3 DNA is TGTGCCAGCAGTCAGGGGTTAGGGTGGGGGGGGAGCAATCAGCCCCAGCATTTT. As protein: CASSQGLGWGGSNQPQHF.

The chain carries TRBV30 and TRBJ2-5, with TRBD2 matching 7 bases. CDR3 length equals 16 residues. With 2 bases clipped from V and 5 bases from J, the junction kept 14 bases outside the gene matches. Per the germline V gene, CDR1 is GTSNPN and CDR2 is SVGIG (reference sequence). The CDR3 DNA sequence: TGTGCCTGGAGTAGGTCGGGGTCGGGGAGGGAGGAGACCCAGTACTTC. Translation gives CAWSRSGSGREETQYF.

This rearrangement joins TRBV5-4 to TRBJ2-7, with 9 bases identical to TRBD1. The germline gives CDR1 SGHNT, CDR2 YYREEE (reference sequence). CDR3 length: 16 residues. J gave up 0 bases and V 4 bases, and 8 bases lay outside the gene matches. The CDR3 loop reads CASSEGQGHVSYEQYF. The CDR3 DNA sequence: TGTGCCAGCAGCGAAGGACAGGGGCATGTCTCCTACGAGCAGTACTTC.